Following are 15 T cell receptor beta chains from one sample sequenced in a study of blood T cell repertoires in COVID-19. The data were produced by immunoSEQ multiplex PCR, yet TCRdb's version contains in-frame clones alone and is incomplete. Of about 300,000 clones in the sample, 80% to 90% were seen once. The material sequenced was PBMCs or T cells enriched from blood (not recorded which). The receptors originated from a woman in her late teens or twenties who had recovered from COVID-19.

This clone was seen a few times. This chain connects TRBV19 to TRBJ1-2; no clear D gene. The CDR3 totals 15 residues. Germline CDR1 is LNHDA and CDR2 is SQIVND (reference sequence). Trimming took off 2 bases at V and 0 bases at J, with 10 bases between the two ends. CDR3 loop: CASSIQEGANYGYTF. The CDR3, as DNA: TGTGCCAGTAGTATACAGGAGGGTGCTAACTATGGCTACACCTTC.

CDR3 sequence reads: CASSEAQGAFEKLFF. CDR3 nucleotide sequence: TGTGCCAGCAGTGAAGCGCAGGGGGCCTTTGAAAAACTGTTTTTT. V usage is TRBV6-1 and J usage is TRBJ1-4; 8 bases align to TRBD1. There are 15 residues in the CDR3. The J segment lost 7 bases and the V segment lost 0 bases, leaving 4 bases of the junction unmatched. In germline, CDR1 is MNHNS, CDR2 SASEGT.

This clone was detected once. V usage is TRBV30 and J usage is TRBJ1-2; 10 nucleotides agree with TRBD1. Trimming removed 1 base from V and 8 bases from J; junction bases left unmatched: 4. Germline V gives CDR1 GTSNPN, CDR2 SVGIG (reference sequence). This CDR3 comprises 13 residues. The CDR3 is CAWSAGTGEGYTF. The CDR3 DNA is TGTGCCTGGAGTGCGGGGACAGGGGAAGGCTACACCTTC.

The chain joins TRBV19 to TRBJ1-2; D is perhaps TRBD1 (5 bases). CDR1 and CDR2 from the germline V gene are LNHDA and SQIVND (reference sequence). The V end lost 5 bases, the J end lost 2 bases, and 15 bases lay between the germline ends. The CDR3 loop spans 15 amino acids. DNA for the CDR3: TGTGCCAGTAGTCGTAGTTTGCCAGGGAACTATGGCTACACCTTC. It is translated as CASSRSLPGNYGYTF.

This chain connects TRBV6-5 to TRBJ2-7, with 13 bases identical to TRBD2. Unmatched junction bases numbered 4, after V lost 6 bases and J lost 2 bases. This CDR3 spans 15 amino acids. Per germline, CDR1 MNHEY and CDR2 SVGAGI. CDR3 sequence: CASSQGLAGPYEQYF. In DNA, the CDR3 is TGTGCCAGCAGCCAGGGACTAGCGGGGCCCTACGAGCAGTACTTC.

This chain links TRBV30 with TRBJ2-5; D is uncertain. V was pared by 1 base and J by 6 bases, with 6 bases between. CDR3 length: 11 amino acids. Germline assignment: CDR1 GTSNPN and CDR2 SVGIG (reference sequence). The CDR3 region has the DNA TGTGCCTGGAGTGCCGGTAAGACCCAGTACTTC. Protein sequence: CAWSAGKTQYF.

The rearrangement links TRBV6-2 or TRBV6-3 to TRBJ2-1; 10 positions match TRBD1. The junction had 5 bases not matched to a gene; V was cut back by 2 bases and J by 7 bases. The CDR3 covers 15 residues. Germline-derived CDR1 and CDR2 are MNHEY and SVGEGT. The CDR3 region is CASSYRDRGRNEQFF. Here the CDR3 DNA reads TGTGCCAGCAGTTACCGGGACAGGGGAAGAAATGAGCAGTTCTTC.

This CDR3 is CASSLGGDTEAFF. CDR3 sequence (DNA): TGTGCCAGTAGTTTGGGGGGGGACACTGAAGCTTTCTTT. The J gene is TRBJ1-1, the V gene TRBV19, with D perhaps matching TRBD1 (5 bases). This CDR3 has 13 residues. Germline CDR1 and CDR2: LNHDA and SQIVND (reference sequence). V lost 5 bases to trimming and J lost 3 bases, with 10 bases between them.

V usage is TRBV27 and J usage is TRBJ2-7, with 9 bases fitting TRBD1. The CDR3 consists of 14 residues. CDR1 and CDR2 from the germline V gene are MNHEY and SMNVEV (reference sequence). The V and J ends lost 10 bases and 5 bases, in that order; junction bases with no gene match: 12. CDR3 sequence (DNA): TGTGCCACCTTCGCCGGGACAGGGAGCCACGAGCAGTACTTC. Protein: CATFAGTGSHEQYF.

This clone was detected only once. This chain uses TRBV19 with TRBJ1-1; D gene uncertain. V dropped 9 bases and J dropped 6 bases, with 26 bases sitting between them. The CDR3 runs to 16 residues. Germline lookup yields CDR1 LNHDA and CDR2 SQIVND (reference sequence). The CDR3 protein is CASTFRPTPTTPEAFF. For the CDR3, the DNA is TGTGCCAGCACATTTCGGCCGACACCGACGACCCCTGAAGCTTTCTTT.

V is TRBV4-1 and J is TRBJ2-3, with 7 bases fitting TRBD2. The germline V gene has CDR1 MGHRA and CDR2 YSYEKL. After removal of 4 bases from V and 2 bases from J, the junction contained 9 bases not matched to a gene. CDR3 length: 16 amino acids. CDR3 region: CASSRAGSWNTDTQYF. The CDR3 coding sequence is TGCGCCAGCAGCCGAGCGGGGAGCTGGAACACAGATACGCAGTATTTT.

The V call is TRBV7-3, the J call TRBJ1-1; D uncertain. This CDR3 spans 13 amino acids. Trimming removed 6 bases at V and 3 bases at J, with 11 bases between. The germline V gene has CDR1 SGHTA and CDR2 FQGTGA. CDR3 amino acids: CASSQSRDTEAFF. CDR3 DNA sequence: TGTGCCAGCAGTCAATCCCGAGACACTGAAGCTTTCTTT.

This clone was found many times. The genes are TRBV6-2 or TRBV6-3 and TRBJ2-7; 10 nucleotides match TRBD1. The CDR3 has 14 amino acids. The germline V gene encodes CDR1 MNHEY and CDR2 SVGEGT. V gave up 6 bases and J gave up 5 bases; unmatched junction bases: 7. CDR3 amino acids: CASSQGQGMNEQYF. CDR3 nucleotides: TGTGCCAGCAGCCAGGGACAGGGGATGAACGAGCAGTACTTC.

J is TRBJ2-3 and V is TRBV5-1; 9 bases line up with TRBD2. V lost 5 bases and J lost 2; bases outside the gene matches: 15. Per germline, CDR1 SGHRS and CDR2 YFSETQ. The CDR3 has 18 amino acids. The CDR3: CASRSDYTGLANTDTQYF. The CDR3 DNA reads TGCGCCAGCAGGTCGGATTATACCGGACTAGCGAACACAGATACGCAGTATTTT.

V is TRBV6-4 and J is TRBJ2-2, with 10 nucleotides matching TRBD2. Losses at the gene ends were 5 bases for V and 4 bases for J; bases not matched to a gene: 1. Germline V gives CDR1 MRHNA, CDR2 SNTAGT. The length of the CDR3 is 14 residues. The CDR3 here is CASSSGRATGELFF. For the CDR3, the DNA is TGTGCCAGCAGTAGCGGGAGGGCCACCGGGGAGCTGTTTTTT.